This T cell receptor beta chain originates from a study of Ad26.COV2.S vaccination and SARS-CoV-2 variants. Treatment specified: roughly 20 received Ad26.COV2.S at low or high dose, single or two shots; roughly 5 received placebo; per-sample allocation not given. Specimen acquisition occurred on day 63 following the initial vaccine or placebo injection. There are 15 residues in the CDR3. Germline CDR1 is SGHRS and CDR2 is YFSETQ. V lost 7 bases to trimming and J lost 9 bases; unmatched junction nucleotides: 16. Only in-frame clones appear in the TCRdb table, and some are missing; sequencing was by immunoSEQ multiplex PCR. Among more than 300,000 clones listed, around four fifths were seen once.

The TCR sequence derives from a person between 18 and 65 years old who received the Ad26.COV2.S COVID-19 vaccine or a placebo. Sequenced material: peripheral blood, taken in a trial of Ad26.COV2.S vaccine versus placebo. The chain uses TRBV5-1 and TRBJ1-2; 9 bases align to TRBD1. The CDR3 here is CASDSTGTGLLSYTF. CDR3 in DNA: TGCGCCAGCGACTCGACCGGGACAGGGCTTTTGAGCTACACCTTC.